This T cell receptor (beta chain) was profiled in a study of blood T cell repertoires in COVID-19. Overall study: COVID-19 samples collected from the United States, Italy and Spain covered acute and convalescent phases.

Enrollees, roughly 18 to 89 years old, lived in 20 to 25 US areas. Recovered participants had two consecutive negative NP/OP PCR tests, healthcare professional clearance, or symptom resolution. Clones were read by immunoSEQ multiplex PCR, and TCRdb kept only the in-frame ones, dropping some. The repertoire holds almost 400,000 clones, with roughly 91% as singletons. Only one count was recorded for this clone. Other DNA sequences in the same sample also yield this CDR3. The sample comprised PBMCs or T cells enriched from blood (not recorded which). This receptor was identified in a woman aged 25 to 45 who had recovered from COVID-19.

This chain's CDR3 is CASSRTGSYGYTF. The CDR3 DNA reads as TGTGCCAGCAGTCGGACAGGGAGCTATGGCTACACCTTC. The chain uses TRBV6-5 and TRBJ1-2; 8 nucleotides align to TRBD1. Trimming at V came to 5 bases and at J to 4 bases, leaving 3 bases not matched to a gene. CDR3 length: 13 residues. The germline V gene has CDR1 MNHEY and CDR2 SVGAGI.